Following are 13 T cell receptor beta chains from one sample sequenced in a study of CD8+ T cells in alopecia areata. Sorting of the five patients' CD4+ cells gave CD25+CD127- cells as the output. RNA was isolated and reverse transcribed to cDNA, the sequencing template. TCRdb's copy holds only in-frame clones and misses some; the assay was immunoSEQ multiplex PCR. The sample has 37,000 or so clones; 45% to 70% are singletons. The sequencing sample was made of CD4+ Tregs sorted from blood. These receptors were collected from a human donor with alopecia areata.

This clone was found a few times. The CDR3 here is CASSSGTRRGKLFF. CDR3 in DNA: TGTGCCAGCAGCTCGGGGACCAGGCGCGGGAAACTGTTTTTT. This chain links TRBV5-6 with TRBJ1-4; D perhaps matches TRBD1 (5 bases). Germline assignment: CDR1 SGHDT and CDR2 YYEEEE. This CDR3 contains 14 residues. The V and J ends lost 3 bases and 11 bases respectively, with 17 bases between them.

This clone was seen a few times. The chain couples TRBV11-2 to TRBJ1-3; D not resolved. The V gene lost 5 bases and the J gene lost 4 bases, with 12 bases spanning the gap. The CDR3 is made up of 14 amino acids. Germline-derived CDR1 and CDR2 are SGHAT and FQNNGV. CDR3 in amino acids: CASSDRAPGNTIYF. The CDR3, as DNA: TGTGCCAGCAGCGACCGGGCCCCGGGAAACACCATATATTTT.

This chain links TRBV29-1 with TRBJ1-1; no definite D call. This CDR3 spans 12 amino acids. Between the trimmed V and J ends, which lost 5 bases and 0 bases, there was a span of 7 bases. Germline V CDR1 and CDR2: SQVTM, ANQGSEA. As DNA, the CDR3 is TGCAGCGTTCGTGGGGTGAACACTGAAGCTTTCTTT. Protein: CSVRGVNTEAFF. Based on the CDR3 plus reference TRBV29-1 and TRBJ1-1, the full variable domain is SAVISQKPSRDICQRGTSLTIQCQVDSQVTMMFWYRQQPGQSLTLIATANQGSEATYESGFVIDKFPISRPNLTFSTLTVSNMSPEDSSIYLCSVRGVNTEAFFGQGTRLTVV.

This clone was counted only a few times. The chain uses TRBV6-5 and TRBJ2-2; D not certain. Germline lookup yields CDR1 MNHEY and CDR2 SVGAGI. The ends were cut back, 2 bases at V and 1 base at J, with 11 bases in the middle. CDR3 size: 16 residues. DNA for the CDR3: TGTGCCAGCAGTTACGAAGGGATAATGAACACCGGGGAGCTGTTTTTT. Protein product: CASSYEGIMNTGELFF.

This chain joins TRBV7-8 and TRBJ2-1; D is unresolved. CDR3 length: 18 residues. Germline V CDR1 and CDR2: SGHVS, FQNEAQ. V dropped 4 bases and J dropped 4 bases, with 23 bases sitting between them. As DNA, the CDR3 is TGTGCCAGCAGCTCCACCCCCGACACCTTTGGGCTATACAATGAGCAGTTCTTC. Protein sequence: CASSSTPDTFGLYNEQFF. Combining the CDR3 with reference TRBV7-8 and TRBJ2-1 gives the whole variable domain GAGVSQSPRYKVAKRGQDVALRCDPISGHVSLFWYQQALGQGPEFLTYFQNEAQLDKSGLPSDRFFAERPEGSVSTLKIQRTQQEDSAVYLCASSSTPDTFGLYNEQFFGPGTRLTVL.

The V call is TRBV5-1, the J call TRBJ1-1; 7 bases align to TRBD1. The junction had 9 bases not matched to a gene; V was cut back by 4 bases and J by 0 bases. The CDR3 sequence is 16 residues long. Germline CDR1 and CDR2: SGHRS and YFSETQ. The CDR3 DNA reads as TGCGCCAGCAGCACCGGACAGGACTACTTGAACACTGAAGCTTTCTTT. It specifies CASSTGQDYLNTEAFF.

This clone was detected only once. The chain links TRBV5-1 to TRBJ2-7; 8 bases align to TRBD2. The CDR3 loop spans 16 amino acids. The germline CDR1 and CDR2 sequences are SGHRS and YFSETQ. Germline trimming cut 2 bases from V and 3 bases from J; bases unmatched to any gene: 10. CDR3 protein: CASSFAGPGGYYEQYF. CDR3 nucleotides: TGCGCCAGCAGCTTTGCAGGTCCGGGGGGGTACTACGAGCAGTACTTC.

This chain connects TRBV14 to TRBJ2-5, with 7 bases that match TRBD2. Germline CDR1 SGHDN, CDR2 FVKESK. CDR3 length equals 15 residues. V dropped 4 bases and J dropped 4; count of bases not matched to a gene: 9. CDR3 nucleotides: TGTGCCAGCAGCCCCGGCGCGGGGAGGGGAGAGACCCAGTACTTC. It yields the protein CASSPGAGRGETQYF.

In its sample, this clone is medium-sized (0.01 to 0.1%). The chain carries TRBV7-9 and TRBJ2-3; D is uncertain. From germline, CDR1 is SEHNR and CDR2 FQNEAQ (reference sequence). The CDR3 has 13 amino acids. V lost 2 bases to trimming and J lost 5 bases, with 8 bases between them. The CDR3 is CASSLLGGDTQYF. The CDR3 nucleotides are TGTGCCAGCAGCTTATTGGGCGGAGATACGCAGTATTTT.

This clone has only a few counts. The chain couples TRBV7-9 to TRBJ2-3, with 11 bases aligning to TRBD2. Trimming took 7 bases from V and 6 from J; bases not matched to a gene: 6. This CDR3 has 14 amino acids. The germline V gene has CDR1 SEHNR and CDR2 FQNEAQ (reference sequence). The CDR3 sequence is CASTLAGGLDTQYF. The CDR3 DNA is TGTGCCAGCACCCTAGCGGGGGGCCTTGATACGCAGTATTTT.

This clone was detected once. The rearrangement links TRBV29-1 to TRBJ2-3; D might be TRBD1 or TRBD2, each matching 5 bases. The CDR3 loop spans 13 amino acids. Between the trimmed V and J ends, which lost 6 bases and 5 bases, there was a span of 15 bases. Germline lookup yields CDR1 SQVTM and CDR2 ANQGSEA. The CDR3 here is CSVEDNWKDTQYF. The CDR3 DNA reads TGCAGCGTGGAGGACAATTGGAAAGATACGCAGTATTTT.

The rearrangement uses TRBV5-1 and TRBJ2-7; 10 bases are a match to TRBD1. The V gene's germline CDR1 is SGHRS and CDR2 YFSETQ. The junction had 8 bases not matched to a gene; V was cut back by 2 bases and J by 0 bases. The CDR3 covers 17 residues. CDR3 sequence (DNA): TGCGCCAGCAGCTTCGGGCCCAGACAGGGGGCCTCCTACGAGCAGTACTTC. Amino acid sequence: CASSFGPRQGASYEQYF.

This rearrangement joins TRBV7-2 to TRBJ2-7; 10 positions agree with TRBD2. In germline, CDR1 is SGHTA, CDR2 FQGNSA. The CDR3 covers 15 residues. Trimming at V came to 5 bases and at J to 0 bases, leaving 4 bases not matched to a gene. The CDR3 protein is CASSPGTSASYEQYF. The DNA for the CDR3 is TGTGCCAGCAGCCCAGGGACTAGCGCCTCCTACGAGCAGTACTTC.